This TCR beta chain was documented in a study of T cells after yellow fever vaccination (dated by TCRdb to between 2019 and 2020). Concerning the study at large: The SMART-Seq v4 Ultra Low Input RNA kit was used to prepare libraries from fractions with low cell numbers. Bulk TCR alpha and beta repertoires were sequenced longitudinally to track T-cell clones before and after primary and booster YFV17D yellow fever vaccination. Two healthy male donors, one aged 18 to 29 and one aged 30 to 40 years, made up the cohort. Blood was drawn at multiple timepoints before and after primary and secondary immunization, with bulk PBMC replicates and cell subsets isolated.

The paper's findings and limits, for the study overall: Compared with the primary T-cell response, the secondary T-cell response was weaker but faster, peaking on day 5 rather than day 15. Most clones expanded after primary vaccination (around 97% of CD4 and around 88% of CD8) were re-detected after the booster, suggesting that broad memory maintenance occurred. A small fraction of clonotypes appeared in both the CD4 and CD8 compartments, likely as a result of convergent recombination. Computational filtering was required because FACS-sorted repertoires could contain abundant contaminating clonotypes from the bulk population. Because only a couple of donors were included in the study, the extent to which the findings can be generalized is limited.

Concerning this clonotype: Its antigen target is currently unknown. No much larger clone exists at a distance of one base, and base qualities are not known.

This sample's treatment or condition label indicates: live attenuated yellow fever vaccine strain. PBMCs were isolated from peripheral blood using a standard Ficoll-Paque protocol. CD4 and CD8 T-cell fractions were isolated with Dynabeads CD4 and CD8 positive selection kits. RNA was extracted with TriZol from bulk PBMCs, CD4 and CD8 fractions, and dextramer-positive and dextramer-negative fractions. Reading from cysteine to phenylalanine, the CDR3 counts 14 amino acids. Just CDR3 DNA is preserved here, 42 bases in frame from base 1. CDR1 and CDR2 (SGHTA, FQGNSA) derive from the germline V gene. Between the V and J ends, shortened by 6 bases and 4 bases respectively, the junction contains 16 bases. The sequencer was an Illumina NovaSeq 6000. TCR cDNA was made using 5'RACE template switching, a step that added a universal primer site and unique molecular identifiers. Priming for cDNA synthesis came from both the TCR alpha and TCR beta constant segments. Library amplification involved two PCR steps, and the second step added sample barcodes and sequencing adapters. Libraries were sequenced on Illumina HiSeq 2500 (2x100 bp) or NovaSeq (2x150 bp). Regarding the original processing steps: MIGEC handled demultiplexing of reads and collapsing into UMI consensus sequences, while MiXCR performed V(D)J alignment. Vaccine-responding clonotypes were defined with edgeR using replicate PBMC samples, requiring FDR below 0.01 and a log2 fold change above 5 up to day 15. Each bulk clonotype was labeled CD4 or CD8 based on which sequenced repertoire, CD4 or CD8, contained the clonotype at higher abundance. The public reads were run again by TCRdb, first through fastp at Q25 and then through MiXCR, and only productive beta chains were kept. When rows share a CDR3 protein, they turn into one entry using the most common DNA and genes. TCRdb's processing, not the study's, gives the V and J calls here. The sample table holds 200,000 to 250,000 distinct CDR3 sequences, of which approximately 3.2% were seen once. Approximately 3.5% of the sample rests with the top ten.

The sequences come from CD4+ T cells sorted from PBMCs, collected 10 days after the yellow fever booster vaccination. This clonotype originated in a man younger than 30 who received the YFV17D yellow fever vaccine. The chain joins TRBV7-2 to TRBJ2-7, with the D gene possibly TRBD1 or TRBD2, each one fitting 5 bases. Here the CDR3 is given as CASSFGTLPYEQYF. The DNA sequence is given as TGTGCCAGCAGTTTCGGGACCCTTCCGTACGAGCAGTACTTC.